Shown below are 23 T cell receptor beta chains from a single sample sequenced in a study of human T cells and chemical hapten exposure. Specified time point: patch test 1, 2 weeks after DPC sensitization. Treatment: therapeutic diphenylcyclopropenone sensitization with weekly scalp DPC. One entry per CDR3 protein results from TCRdb running MiXCR on the RACE reads. The sample holds 180,000 or so distinct CDR3 sequences, more than 12% seen once. The source was whole blood, collected in connection with sensitization to the hapten diphenylcyclopropenone (DPC). All receptors come from a woman under 40 with alopecia areata. Some clones in this sample may be carry-over from other donors' samples.

This clonotype has at least ten counts. The V gene is TRBV12-3 or TRBV12-4, the J gene TRBJ2-1; no clear D. The CDR3 is 13 amino acids. V was clipped by 0 bases and J by 10 bases, with 10 bases between them. The CDR3 DNA reads as TGTGCCAGCAGTTTAGCGTCGATCAGGGAGCAGTTCTTC. It translates to CASSLASIREQFF.

The chain joins TRBV7-2 to TRBJ2-3, with D perhaps matching TRBD1 (7 bases). The CDR3 is made up of 12 amino acids. CDR1 is SGHTA and CDR2 is FQGNSA in the germline V gene. V was trimmed by 5 bases and J by 8 bases, leaving 11 bases between them. DNA for the CDR3: TGTGCCAGCAGCATCCAGGGGGGTACGCAGTATTTT. Its protein is CASSIQGGTQYF.

The chain combines TRBV5-1 with TRBJ2-2; D might be TRBD1 (6 bases). Between the trimmed V and J ends, which lost 5 bases and 5 bases, there was a span of 10 bases. The CDR3 is made up of 13 amino acids. The germline CDR1 and CDR2 sequences are SGHRS and YFSETQ. Here the CDR3 reads CASSAQGTGELFF. DNA of the CDR3: TGCGCCAGCAGTGCACAGGGAACCGGGGAGCTGTTTTTT. Drawing the rest from reference TRBV5-1 and TRBJ2-2, the complete variable domain is KAGVTQTPRYLIKTRGQQVTLSCSPISGHRSVSWYQQTPGQGLQFLFEYFSETQRNKGNFPGRFSGRQFSNSRSEMNVSTLELGDSALYLCASSAQGTGELFFGEGSRLTVL.

This clonotype appeared a few times. CDR3: CASSLSGQGQPQHF. In nucleotides, the CDR3 is TGTGCCAGCAGCTTGTCGGGGCAGGGGCAGCCCCAGCATTTT. The rearrangement joins TRBV7-2 to TRBJ1-5; D is possibly TRBD1 (6 bases). The CDR3 is made up of 14 amino acids. CDR1 and CDR2 from the germline V gene are SGHTA and FQGNSA. V shed 3 bases and J shed 7 bases, with 13 bases lying between them.

This clonotype was observed a handful of times. V and J are TRBV3-1 and TRBJ1-4, with D unresolved. The CDR3 spans 13 residues. Trimming took 8 bases from V and 7 from J, leaving 14 bases between them. CDR1 and CDR2 (germline): LGHDT, YNNKEL (reference sequence). The CDR3 DNA reads as TGTGCCAGCCACTCCCGGGAGGGTGAAAAACTGTTTTTT. Its translation is CASHSREGEKLFF.

The V and J genes are TRBV27 and TRBJ2-3; D is ambiguous. Trimming stripped 4 bases from V and 2 bases from J, with 19 bases between. This CDR3 has 17 residues. In germline, CDR1 is MNHEY, CDR2 SMNVEV (reference sequence). The CDR3 bases are TGTGCCAGCAGTTCCGAAGATAATTTCAGACACACAGATACGCAGTATTTT. Protein: CASSSEDNFRHTDTQYF.

The V call is TRBV7-9, the J call TRBJ1-2; D unresolved. V was pared by 8 bases and J by 1 base, with 11 bases between. Germline assignment: CDR1 SEHNR and CDR2 FQNEAQ (reference sequence). CDR3 length equals 13 residues. For the CDR3, the DNA is TGTGCCAGCTCTGTAGAGGATAACTATGGCTACACCTTC. This sequence encodes CASSVEDNYGYTF.

There are a few counts of this clonotype. The chain carries TRBV4-3 and TRBJ2-2, with 7 bases aligning to TRBD2. Germline V lookup: CDR1 LGHNA, CDR2 YSLEER. The V segment lost 1 base and the J segment 2 bases; nucleotides outside the gene matches: 4. CDR3 length: 16 amino acids. The CDR3 DNA reads TGCGCCAGCAGCCAAGCCGCTAGCGGAAACACCGGGGAGCTGTTTTTT. Protein sequence: CASSQAASGNTGELFF.

The sample holds a few counts of this clonotype. The rearrangement links TRBV19 to TRBJ1-5; tentatively, D is TRBD1 (6 bases). In germline, CDR1 is LNHDA, CDR2 SQIVND (reference sequence). CDR3 length equals 16 residues. The V gene lost 5 bases and the J gene lost 7 bases, with 21 bases spanning the gap. CDR3 sequence: CASSLPKAGARQPQHF. CDR3 sequence (DNA): TGTGCCAGTAGTCTCCCTAAGGCGGGGGCTAGGCAGCCCCAGCATTTT.

The chain carries TRBV24-1 and TRBJ2-1; 10 nucleotides line up with TRBD1. V shed 3 bases, J shed 7 bases, and the junction held 8 bases outside the gene matches. The CDR3 covers 16 residues. Germline V CDR1 and CDR2: KGHDR, SFDVKD. The CDR3 nucleotides are TGTGCCACCAGTGATACGCCGGGACAGGGGCGTAATGAGCAGTTCTTC. Amino acid sequence: CATSDTPGQGRNEQFF.

The sample holds a few counts of this clonotype. This sequence joins TRBV7-2 and TRBJ1-4; a possible D gene is TRBD1 (6 bases). The V gene's germline CDR1 is SGHTA and CDR2 FQGNSA. V lost 1 base and J lost 3, with 12 bases in between. The CDR3 extends over 16 amino acids. CDR3 sequence reads: CASSLGAYRANEKLFF. The CDR3 nucleotides are TGTGCCAGCAGCTTAGGCGCGTACAGGGCTAATGAAAAACTGTTTTTT.

This clonotype was found a few times. The V and J genes are TRBV20-1 and TRBJ2-2; a possible D gene is TRBD2 (6 bases). V was clipped by 4 bases and J by 0 bases, with 27 bases between them. The CDR3 loop spans 20 amino acids. Germline values: CDR1 DFQATT, CDR2 SNEGSKA (reference sequence). Here the CDR3 reads CSATYMGGRTNSPNTGELFF. The CDR3 nucleotides read TGCAGTGCTACCTACATGGGGGGACGAACGAATTCACCGAACACCGGGGAGCTGTTTTTT.

This clonotype turned up a few times. The chain joins TRBV6-2 or TRBV6-3 to TRBJ2-3; 9 bases line up with TRBD2. Germline V gene lookup returns CDR1 MNHEY and CDR2 SVGEGT. The CDR3 spans 16 residues. J was trimmed by 0 bases and V by 4 bases; bases with no gene match: 5. CDR3 in amino acids: CASSSLAGPSTDTQYF. The DNA for the CDR3 is TGTGCCAGCAGTTCGCTAGCGGGACCCAGCACAGATACGCAGTATTTT.

This clonotype appeared many times. The V call is TRBV9, the J call TRBJ2-3, with D perhaps matching TRBD2 (5 bases). V shed 3 bases and J shed 2 bases, with 7 bases lying between them. This CDR3 has 13 residues. Germline CDR1 is SGDLS and CDR2 is YYNGEE. Here the CDR3 DNA reads TGTGCCAGCAGCGCACTAGTCACAGATACGCAGTATTTT. It translates to CASSALVTDTQYF.

The rearrangement links TRBV3-1 to TRBJ1-2; no clear D. The CDR3 is 14 amino acids. Germline values: CDR1 LGHDT, CDR2 YNNKEL (reference sequence). Trimming removed 2 bases at V and 6 bases at J, with 13 bases between. CDR3 bases: TGTGCCAGCAGCCAATTTGGATGGCTAAATGGCTACACCTTC. Its protein product is CASSQFGWLNGYTF.

In its sample, this clonotype was seen many times. The V call is TRBV29-1, the J call TRBJ1-1; 10 bases fit TRBD1. V lost 0 bases, J lost 3 bases, and 4 bases stayed unmatched. This CDR3 is built from 15 residues. Germline V gives CDR1 SQVTM, CDR2 ANQGSEA. The CDR3 reads CSVEDAGTGDTEAFF. CDR3 in DNA: TGCAGCGTTGAAGATGCGGGGACAGGGGACACTGAAGCTTTCTTT.

Ten or more counts support this clonotype. The CDR3 sequence: CASGLVRTSGSSYEQFF. Here the CDR3 DNA reads TGTGCTAGTGGTTTGGTTAGGACTAGCGGGAGTTCTTATGAGCAGTTCTTC. The chain employs TRBV12-5 and TRBJ2-1; TRBD2 aligns across 13 bases. Germline CDR1 reads LGHNT; CDR2 reads FRNRAP. The CDR3 is made up of 17 amino acids. V lost 0 bases, J lost 8 bases, and 7 bases stayed unmatched. Supplemented by reference TRBV12-5 and TRBJ2-1, the full variable domain reads DARVTQTPRHKVTEMGQEVTMRCQPILGHNTVFWYRQTMMQGLELLAYFRNRAPLDDSGMPKDRFSAEMPDATLATLKIQPSEPRDSAVYFCASGLVRTSGSSYEQFFGPGTRLTVL.

The DNA of the CDR3 is TGTGCCAGCAGCTTAGGGAAGGGGTACACCGGGGAGCTGTTTTTT. It is translated as CASSLGKGYTGELFF. The chain combines TRBV7-3 with TRBJ2-2; D possibly corresponds to TRBD1 (5 bases). Trimming cost V 2 bases and J 3 bases, with 10 bases left between them. The germline gives CDR1 SGHTA, CDR2 FQGTGA. The CDR3 totals 15 residues.

This clonotype was observed a few times. This chain links TRBV28 with TRBJ1-2, with D unresolved. The CDR3 spans 13 residues. Trimming left V 5 bases short and J 7 bases short, with 14 bases between. The germline gives CDR1 MDHEN, CDR2 SYDVKM. CDR3 loop: CASSPTGRGGYTF. The DNA of the CDR3 is TGTGCCAGCAGTCCCACCGGGCGGGGTGGCTACACCTTC.

The V call is TRBV7-2, the J call TRBJ1-2, with D maybe TRBD1 (6 bases). CDR1 is SGHTA and CDR2 is FQGNSA in the germline V gene. The CDR3 contains 14 residues. V lost 7 bases and J 8 bases, leaving 20 bases between the germline ends. The CDR3 nucleotides read TGTGCCAGCAACCTCCGACAGGAATCATCCGGCTACACCTTC. Translated: CASNLRQESSGYTF.

This clonotype has ten or more counts. In nucleotides, the CDR3 is TGTGCCAGCAGCTTTGCAGGCGTGGAGACCCAGTACTTC. This encodes CASSFAGVETQYF. The chain has TRBV7-6 and TRBJ2-5; no firm D call. The V end was cut by 3 bases, the J end by 5 bases, with 10 bases between. The CDR3 is made up of 13 amino acids. Germline V gene lookup returns CDR1 SGHVS and CDR2 FNYEAQ.

In this sample, this clonotype turned up a few times. The chain has TRBV27 and TRBJ2-3; D is uncertain. V was trimmed by 2 bases and J by 7 bases, leaving 10 bases between them. Germline values: CDR1 MNHEY, CDR2 SMNVEV (reference sequence). The CDR3 runs 13 residues. DNA for the CDR3: TGTGCCAGCAGTTTAGGTCGCGGAAATACGCAGTATTTT. It translates to CASSLGRGNTQYF.

This clonotype showed up just a few times. V is TRBV5-6 and J is TRBJ2-6; D may match TRBD1 or TRBD2 (5 bases each). V was cut by 2 bases and J by 2 bases, with 8 bases left in between. CDR1 and CDR2 from the germline V gene are SGHDT and YYEEEE. The CDR3 spans 15 residues. The CDR3 region has the DNA TGTGCCAGCAGCTTACGAGGGGCTGGGGCCAACGTCCTGACTTTC. It yields the protein CASSLRGAGANVLTF.